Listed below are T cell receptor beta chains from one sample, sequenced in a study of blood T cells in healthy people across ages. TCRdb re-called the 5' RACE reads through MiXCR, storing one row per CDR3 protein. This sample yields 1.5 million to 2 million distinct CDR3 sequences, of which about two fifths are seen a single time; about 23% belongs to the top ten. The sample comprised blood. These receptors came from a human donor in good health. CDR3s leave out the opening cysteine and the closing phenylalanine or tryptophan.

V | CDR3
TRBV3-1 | ASSQVVRDSEPLRGYT
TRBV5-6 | ASSLTDSDTEAF
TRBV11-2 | ASSPSQSYEQY
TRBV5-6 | ASHSGASNQPQH
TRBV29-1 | ASDSSGANVLT
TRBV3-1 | ASTGLGGYGYT
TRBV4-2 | ASSQDRDPNSGANVLT
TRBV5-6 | ASSVEGQVFTDTQY
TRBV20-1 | SARRGGVTDTQY
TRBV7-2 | ASSLVGQALTEAF
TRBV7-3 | ASTSGPGEQVYEQY
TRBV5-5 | ASSGGQIQETQY
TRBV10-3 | AISTDTNQPQH
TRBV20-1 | SSPGEGTDTQY
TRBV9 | ASSVGGHTEAF
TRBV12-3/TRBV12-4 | ASSPGTSSGNEQF
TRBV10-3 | AISGPNSGANVLT
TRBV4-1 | ASSQVHPWTVQETQY
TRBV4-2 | ASSQTSWGVAYEQY
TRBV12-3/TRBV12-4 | ASSIAGGTYEQY
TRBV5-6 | ASSEPGRTYGYT
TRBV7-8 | ASSFLGAKTQY
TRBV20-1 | RSPWGHGADVEQY
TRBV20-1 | SARAGWSNQPQH
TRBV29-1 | SVVANSGNTIY
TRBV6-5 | ASSYSTGETYNEQF